The next 6 T cell receptor beta chains were all read from a single sample in a study of shared clonotypes between healthy human individuals. TCRdb's table, derived via immunoSEQ multiplex PCR, lists solely in-frame clones and lacks some. The sample gives about 2 million clones, over 85% of which show up once; approximately 1% is in the top ten. Naive CD8 cells comprised CD45RO-negative, CCR7-positively selected cells, excluding terminally differentiated effector memory CD45RA+ cells. Sequencing was done on a sample of naive CD8+ T cells sorted from blood. These receptors all come from a man aged 18 to 29 in good health.

CDR3 sequence (DNA): TGTGCCAGCACCTCCCCCGGACTAGCGAGGACCGGGGAGCTGTTTTTT. It is translated as CASTSPGLARTGELFF. The chain recombines TRBV9 with TRBJ2-2, with 9 bases aligning to TRBD2. Germline V CDR1 and CDR2: SGDLS, YYNGEE. J lost 5 bases, V lost 6 bases, and 11 bases had no gene match. The CDR3 loop spans 16 amino acids. The full variable domain, rest sourced from reference TRBV9 and TRBJ2-2, is DSGVTQTPKHLITATGQRVTLRCSPRSGDLSVYWYQQSLDQGLQFLIQYYNGEERAKGNILERFSAQQFPDLHSELNLSSLELGDSALYFCASTSPGLARTGELFFGEGSRLTVL.

This clone was recorded a few times. This chain links TRBV11-2 with TRBJ2-2; 7 bases map to TRBD1. Looked up from germline, CDR1 is SGHAT and CDR2 is FQNNGV. Trimming cost V 5 bases and J 3 bases; bases outside gene matches: 3. CDR3 length equals 14 residues. The CDR3 DNA reads as TGTGCCAGCAGCCAGACAGGGTACACCGGGGAGCTGTTTTTT. This codes for CASSQTGYTGELFF. The full variable domain, its missing parts supplied by reference TRBV11-2 and TRBJ2-2, is EAGVAQSPRYKIIEKRQSVAFWCNPISGHATLYWYQQILGQGPKLLIQFQNNGVVDDSQLPKDRFSAERLKGVDSTLKIQPAKLEDSAVYLCASSQTGYTGELFFGEGSRLTVL.

In its sample, this clone was seen once. This chain joins TRBV15 and TRBJ2-7; D gene uncertain. CDR3 length equals 13 residues. Looked up from germline, CDR1 is LNHNV and CDR2 is YYDKDF (reference sequence). Between the trimmed V and J ends, which lost 5 bases and 1 base, there was a span of 9 bases. The CDR3 sequence is CATSLTRSYEQYF. The CDR3, as DNA: TGTGCCACCAGCTTGACCAGGTCCTACGAGCAGTACTTC.

The J gene is TRBJ1-2, the V gene TRBV30; no firm D call. V lost 1 base and J 4 bases, leaving 13 bases between the germline ends. CDR1 and CDR2 from the germline V gene are GTSNPN and SVGIG (reference sequence). This CDR3 comprises 14 residues. The CDR3 reads CAWSDGEGPYGYTF. In nucleotides, the CDR3 is TGTGCCTGGAGTGATGGTGAAGGGCCCTATGGCTACACCTTC.

The chain combines TRBV7-9 with TRBJ2-3; TRBD2 matches 8 bases. The CDR3 extends over 16 amino acids. The trim removed 5 bases at V and 1 base at J, leaving 8 bases unmatched. Germline V gene data show CDR1 as SEHNR and CDR2 as FQNEAQ (reference sequence). The CDR3, as DNA: TGTGCCAGCAGCCCTCCCCCGGGGGGGGGCACAGATACGCAGTATTTT. Translated: CASSPPPGGGTDTQYF.

The chain combines TRBV4-3 with TRBJ2-7, with 8 bases matching TRBD2. The CDR3 contains 17 residues. Trimming at V came to 0 bases and at J to 1 base, leaving 8 bases not matched to a gene. The germline gives CDR1 LGHNA, CDR2 YSLEER. The CDR3 DNA sequence: TGCGCCAGCAGCCAAGACGCGTACCAGCGGGAGTCCTACGAGCAGTACTTC. This gives the protein CASSQDAYQRESYEQYF.